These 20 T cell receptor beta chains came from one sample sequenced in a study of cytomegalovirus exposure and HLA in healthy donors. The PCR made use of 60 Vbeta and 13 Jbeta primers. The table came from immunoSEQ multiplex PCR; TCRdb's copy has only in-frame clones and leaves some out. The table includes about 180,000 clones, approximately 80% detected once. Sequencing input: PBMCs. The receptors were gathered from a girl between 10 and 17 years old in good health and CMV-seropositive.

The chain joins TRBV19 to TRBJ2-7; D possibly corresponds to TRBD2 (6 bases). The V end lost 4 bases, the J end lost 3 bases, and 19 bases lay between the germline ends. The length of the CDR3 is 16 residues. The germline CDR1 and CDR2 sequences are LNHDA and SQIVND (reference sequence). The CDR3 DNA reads TGTGCCAGTAGTAAAGCCGGGACTCCGACCTTCTACGAGCAGTACTTC. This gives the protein CASSKAGTPTFYEQYF.

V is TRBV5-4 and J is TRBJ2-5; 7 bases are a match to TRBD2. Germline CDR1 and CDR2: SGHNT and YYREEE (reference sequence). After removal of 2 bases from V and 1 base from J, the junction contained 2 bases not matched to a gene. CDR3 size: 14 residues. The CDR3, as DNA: TGTGCCAGCAGCTTAACTAGCGTCCAAGAGACCCAGTACTTC. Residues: CASSLTSVQETQYF.

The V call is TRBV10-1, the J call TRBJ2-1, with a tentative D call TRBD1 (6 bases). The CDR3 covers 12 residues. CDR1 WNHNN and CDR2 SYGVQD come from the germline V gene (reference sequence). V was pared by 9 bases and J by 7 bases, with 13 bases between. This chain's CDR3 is CASTGLRNEQFF. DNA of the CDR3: TGCGCCAGTACAGGGTTGAGGAATGAGCAGTTCTTC.

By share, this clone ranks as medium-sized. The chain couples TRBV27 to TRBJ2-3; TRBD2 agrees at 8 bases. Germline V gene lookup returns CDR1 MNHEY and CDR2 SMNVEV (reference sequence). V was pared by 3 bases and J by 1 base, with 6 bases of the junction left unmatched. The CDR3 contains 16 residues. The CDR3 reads CASSFNWREGTDTQYF. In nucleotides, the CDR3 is TGTGCCAGCAGTTTTAACTGGCGGGAGGGCACAGATACGCAGTATTTT.

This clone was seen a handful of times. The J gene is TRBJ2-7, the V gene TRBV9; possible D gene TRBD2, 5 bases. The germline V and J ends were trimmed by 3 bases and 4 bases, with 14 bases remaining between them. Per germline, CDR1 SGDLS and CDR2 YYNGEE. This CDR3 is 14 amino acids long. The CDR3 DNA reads TGTGCCAGCAGCGGCCGAGGGCAGTATTACGAGCAGTACTTC. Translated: CASSGRGQYYEQYF. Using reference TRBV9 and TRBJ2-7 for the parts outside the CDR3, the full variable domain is DSGVTQTPKHLITATGQRVTLRCSPRSGDLSVYWYQQSLDQGLQFLIQYYNGEERAKGNILERFSAQQFPDLHSELNLSSLELGDSALYFCASSGRGQYYEQYFGPGTRLTVT.

CDR3 in amino acids: CASSLDRAYNEQFF. The CDR3 DNA reads TGTGCCAGCAGCTTGGACAGGGCCTACAATGAGCAGTTCTTC. V is TRBV7-9 and J is TRBJ2-1, with TRBD1 matching over 8 bases. The trim removed 3 bases at V and 2 bases at J, leaving 0 bases unmatched. This CDR3 is 14 amino acids long. Germline V gene lookup returns CDR1 SEHNR and CDR2 FQNEAQ (reference sequence).

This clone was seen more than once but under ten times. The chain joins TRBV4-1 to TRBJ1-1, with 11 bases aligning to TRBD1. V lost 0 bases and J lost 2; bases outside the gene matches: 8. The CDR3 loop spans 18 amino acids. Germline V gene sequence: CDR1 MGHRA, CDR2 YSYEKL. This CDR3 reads CASSQDGDRGKFNTEAFF. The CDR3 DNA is TGCGCCAGCAGCCAAGATGGGGACAGGGGGAAATTTAACACTGAAGCTTTCTTT.

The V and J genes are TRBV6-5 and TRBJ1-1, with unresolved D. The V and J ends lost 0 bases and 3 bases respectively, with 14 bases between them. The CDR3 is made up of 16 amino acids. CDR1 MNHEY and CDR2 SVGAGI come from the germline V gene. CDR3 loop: CASSYSLALGYTEAFF. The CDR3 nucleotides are TGTGCCAGCAGTTACTCCCTCGCACTAGGATACACTGAAGCTTTCTTT.

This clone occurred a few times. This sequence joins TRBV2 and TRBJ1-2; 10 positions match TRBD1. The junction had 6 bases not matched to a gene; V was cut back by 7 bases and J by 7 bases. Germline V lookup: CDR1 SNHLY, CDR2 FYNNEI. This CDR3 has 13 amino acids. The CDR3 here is CASIRQGAPGYTF. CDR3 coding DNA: TGTGCCAGCATTCGACAGGGGGCCCCTGGCTACACCTTC. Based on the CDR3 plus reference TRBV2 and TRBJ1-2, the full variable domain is EPEVTQTPSHQVTQMGQEVILRCVPISNHLYFYWYRQILGQKVEFLVSFYNNEISEKSEIFDDQFSVERPDGSNFTLKIRSTKLEDSAMYFCASIRQGAPGYTFGSGTRLTVV.

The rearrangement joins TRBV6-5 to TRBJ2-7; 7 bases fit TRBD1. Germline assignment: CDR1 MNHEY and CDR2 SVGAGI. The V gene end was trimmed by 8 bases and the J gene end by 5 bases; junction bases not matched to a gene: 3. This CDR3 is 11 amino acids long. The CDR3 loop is CASHRGDEQYF. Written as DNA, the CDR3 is TGTGCCAGCCACAGGGGCGACGAGCAGTACTTC.

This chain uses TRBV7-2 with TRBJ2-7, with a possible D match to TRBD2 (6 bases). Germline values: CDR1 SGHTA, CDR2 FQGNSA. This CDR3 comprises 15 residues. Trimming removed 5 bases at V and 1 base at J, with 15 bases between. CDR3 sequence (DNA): TGTGCCAGCAGCCTAGTCCGAGCGGGTTCCTACGAGCAGTACTTC. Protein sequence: CASSLVRAGSYEQYF.

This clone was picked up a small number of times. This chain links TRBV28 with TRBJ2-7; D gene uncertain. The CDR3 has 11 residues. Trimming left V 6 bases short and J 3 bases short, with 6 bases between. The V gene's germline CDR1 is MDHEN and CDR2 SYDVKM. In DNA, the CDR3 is TGTGCCAGCAGCACTTACTACGAGCAGTACTTC. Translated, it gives CASSTYYEQYF. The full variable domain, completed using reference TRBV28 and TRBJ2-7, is DVKVTQSSRYLVKRTGEKVFLECVQDMDHENMFWYRQDPGLGLRLIYFSYDVKMKEKGDIPEGYSVSREKKERFSLILESASTNQTSMYLCASSTYYEQYFGPGTRLTVT.

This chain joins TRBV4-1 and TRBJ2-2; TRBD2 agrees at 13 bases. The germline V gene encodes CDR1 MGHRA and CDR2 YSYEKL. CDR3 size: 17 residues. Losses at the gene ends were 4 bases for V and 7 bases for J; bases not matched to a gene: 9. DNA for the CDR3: TGCGCCAGCAGCCCGCGGACTAGCGGGAGTGAACACGGGGAGCTGTTTTTT. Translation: CASSPRTSGSEHGELFF.

The CDR3 region has the DNA TGTGCCTGGAGTGCGGAGGTCAATCAGCCCCAGCATTTT. Translating gives CAWSAEVNQPQHF. The chain couples TRBV30 to TRBJ1-5; D remains ambiguous. With 1 base removed from V and 3 bases from J, the gap between germline ends came to 7 bases. The CDR3 length is 13 residues. CDR1 and CDR2 (germline): GTSNPN, SVGIG (reference sequence).

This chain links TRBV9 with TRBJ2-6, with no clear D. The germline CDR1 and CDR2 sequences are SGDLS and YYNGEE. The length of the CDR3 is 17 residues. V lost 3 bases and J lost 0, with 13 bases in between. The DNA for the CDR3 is TGTGCCAGCAGCGCCTTACCACAGAACTCTGGGGCCAACGTCCTGACTTTC. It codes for CASSALPQNSGANVLTF.

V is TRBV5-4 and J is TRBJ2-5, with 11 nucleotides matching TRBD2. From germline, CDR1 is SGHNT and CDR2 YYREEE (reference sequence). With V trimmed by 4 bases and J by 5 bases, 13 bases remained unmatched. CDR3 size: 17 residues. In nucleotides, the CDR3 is TGTGCCAGCAGCCCATCGGATTTTTCTAGCGGGGGGGAGACCCAGTACTTC. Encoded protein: CASSPSDFSSGGETQYF.

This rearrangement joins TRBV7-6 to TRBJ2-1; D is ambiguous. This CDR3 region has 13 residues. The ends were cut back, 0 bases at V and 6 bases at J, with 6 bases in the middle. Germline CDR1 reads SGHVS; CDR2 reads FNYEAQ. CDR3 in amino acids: CASSLARPNEQFF. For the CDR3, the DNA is TGTGCCAGCAGCTTAGCCAGGCCCAATGAGCAGTTCTTC. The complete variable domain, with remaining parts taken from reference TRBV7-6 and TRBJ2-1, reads GAGVSQSPRYKVTKRGQDVALRCDPISGHVSLYWYRQALGQGPEFLTYFNYEAQQDKSGLPNDRFSAERPEGSISTLTIQRTEQRDSAMYRCASSLARPNEQFFGPGTRLTVL.

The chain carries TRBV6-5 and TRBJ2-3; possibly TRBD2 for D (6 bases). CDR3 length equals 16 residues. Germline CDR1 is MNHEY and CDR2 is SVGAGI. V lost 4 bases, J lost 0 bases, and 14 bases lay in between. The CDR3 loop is CASSFERAPSTDTQYF. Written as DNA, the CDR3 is TGTGCCAGCAGTTTTGAGCGGGCTCCTAGCACAGATACGCAGTATTTT.

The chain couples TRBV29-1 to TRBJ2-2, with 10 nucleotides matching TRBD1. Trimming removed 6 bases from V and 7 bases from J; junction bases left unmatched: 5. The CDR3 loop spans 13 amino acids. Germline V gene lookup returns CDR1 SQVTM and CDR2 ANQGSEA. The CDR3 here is CSVRTGGVGELFF. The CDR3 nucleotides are TGCAGCGTGAGGACAGGGGGGGTCGGGGAGCTGTTTTTT.

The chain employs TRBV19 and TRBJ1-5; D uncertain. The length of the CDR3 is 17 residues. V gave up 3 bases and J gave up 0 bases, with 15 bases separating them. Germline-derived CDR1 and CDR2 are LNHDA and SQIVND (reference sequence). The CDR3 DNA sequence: TGTGCCAGTAGTATTTTCTTTAGCGTCGTTAGCAATCAGCCCCAGCATTTT. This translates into CASSIFFSVVSNQPQHF.